A single sample gave rise to the 18 T cell receptor beta chains below, sequenced in a study of technical replicates of blood from a few donors. Sequencing was performed with immunoSEQ multiplex PCR; in TCRdb, only in-frame clones are kept and a portion is missing. Of 85,000 to 100,000 clones detected, roughly 90% appear once; the ten largest clones hold approximately 0.25%. The sample was T cells isolated from PBMCs. The receptors shown here come from a human donor in good health.

In the case of this clone: The junction and the germline gene differ at one end; a read error may be behind it. The V gene is TRBV7-7, the J gene TRBJ2-5, with TRBD2 matching 8 bases. Germline V gene sequence: CDR1 SSHAT, CDR2 FNYEAQ (reference sequence). CDR3 length equals 13 residues. As DNA, the CDR3 is TGTGCTAGCAGCCCGGGGGGGCGGGAGACCCAGTACTTC. Its protein product is CASSPGGRETQYF.

The chain links TRBV14 to TRBJ2-7, with a weak D call TRBD1 (5 bases). V lost 4 bases and J 3 bases, leaving 16 bases between the germline ends. Germline V gene sequence: CDR1 SGHDN, CDR2 FVKESK. This CDR3 comprises 15 residues. The CDR3 coding sequence is TGTGCCAGCAGCCCTGGGCTGGCAGGGAACTACGAGCAGTACTTC. Translated: CASSPGLAGNYEQYF.

CDR3 amino acids: CASSLDRVSSYEQYF. CDR3 DNA: TGTGCCAGCAGCTTAGACAGGGTATCGTCCTACGAGCAGTACTTC. The V gene is TRBV7-2, the J gene TRBJ2-7; TRBD1 is a possible D gene (6 bases). Germline CDR1 and CDR2: SGHTA and FQGNSA. V lost 1 base, J lost 1 base, and 11 bases lay in between. The CDR3 extends over 15 amino acids.

The chain uses TRBV5-1 and TRBJ1-6; 7 bases line up with TRBD1. CDR1 is SGHRS and CDR2 is YFSETQ in the germline V gene. V lost 2 bases and J lost 8; bases outside the gene matches: 4. The CDR3 is 14 amino acids. The CDR3 coding sequence is TGCGCCAGCAGCTTCGGACAGGACGATTCACCCCTCCACTTT. This codes for CASSFGQDDSPLHF.

The count of this clone is one. The chain uses TRBV29-1 and TRBJ2-5, with 10 bases lining up with TRBD2. CDR1 is SQVTM, CDR2 ANQGSEA, per germline. This CDR3 has 16 residues. Unmatched junction bases numbered 6, after V lost 1 base and J lost 1 base. CDR3 DNA sequence: TGCAGCGTTGAAGGGGAGCTAGCGGGGGTCCAAGAGACCCAGTACTTC. Protein sequence: CSVEGELAGVQETQYF.

The chain joins TRBV5-6 to TRBJ2-1; 9 bases agree with TRBD2. In germline, CDR1 is SGHDT, CDR2 YYEEEE. V was clipped by 3 bases and J by 4 bases; unmatched bases: 11. CDR3 length: 17 amino acids. CDR3 sequence: CASSSLDETSGYNEQFF. CDR3 DNA: TGTGCCAGCAGCTCCCTTGACGAGACTAGCGGATACAATGAGCAGTTCTTC. The whole variable domain, filled in from reference TRBV5-6 and TRBJ2-1, reads DAGVTQSPTHLIKTRGQQVTLRCSPKSGHDTVSWYQQALGQGPQFIFQYYEEEERQRGNFPDRFSGHQFPNYSSELNVNALLLGDSALYLCASSSLDETSGYNEQFFGPGTRLTVL.

The CDR3 here is CASSSGQGRGETQYF. The CDR3 DNA reads as TGCGCCAGCAGCTCGGGACAGGGAAGGGGAGAGACCCAGTACTTC. The chain employs TRBV5-1 and TRBJ2-5; TRBD1 matches 9 bases. V was pared by 3 bases and J by 4 bases, with 7 bases of the junction left unmatched. Germline CDR1 and CDR2: SGHRS and YFSETQ. The CDR3 spans 15 residues.

The rearrangement joins TRBV4-1 to TRBJ1-1, with TRBD1 as a possible D gene (5 bases). Germline lookup yields CDR1 MGHRA and CDR2 YSYEKL. This CDR3 comprises 12 residues. V shed 2 bases and J shed 4 bases, with 5 bases lying between them. This CDR3 is CASSQTGTEAFF. The CDR3 coding sequence is TGCGCCAGCAGCCAAACAGGCACTGAAGCTTTCTTT.

This chain links TRBV30 with TRBJ2-5, with 8 bases that match TRBD2. The germline gives CDR1 GTSNPN, CDR2 SVGIG (reference sequence). The CDR3 is 12 residues long. After removal of 6 bases from V and 5 bases from J, the junction contained 5 bases not matched to a gene. The CDR3 protein is CACRLAKETQYF. The CDR3 region has the DNA TGTGCCTGCCGACTAGCGAAGGAGACCCAGTACTTC.

With respect to this clone: The junction departs from the called germline gene at one end, perhaps through a read error. The rearrangement uses TRBV11-3 and TRBJ1-6; no definite D call. CDR3 length equals 15 residues. The germline V gene encodes CDR1 SGHNT and CDR2 YENEEA. The CDR3, as DNA: TGTGCCAGCAACTTAGATCAAGTGGGAGGTTCACCCCTCCACTTT. It encodes CASNLDQVGGSPLHF.

This rearrangement joins TRBV10-3 to TRBJ1-2; the D gene is possibly TRBD1 (5 bases). Germline-derived CDR1 and CDR2 are ENHRY and SYGVKD. There are 14 residues in the CDR3. V was trimmed by 4 bases and J by 8 bases, leaving 17 bases between them. The CDR3 reads CAISGTMGEEGYTF. As DNA, the CDR3 is TGTGCCATCAGTGGGACTATGGGGGAGGAGGGCTACACCTTC.

This chain connects TRBV6-5 to TRBJ2-7, with D uncertain. This CDR3 is built from 14 residues. The V end was cut by 0 bases, the J end by 3 bases, with 9 bases between. Per germline, CDR1 MNHEY and CDR2 SVGAGI. CDR3 coding DNA: TGTGCCAGCAGTTACTCGAGGAACGGCTACGAGCAGTACTTC. Amino acids: CASSYSRNGYEQYF.

The chain employs TRBV18 and TRBJ1-2, with TRBD1 matching over 7 bases. Looked up from germline, CDR1 is KGHSH and CDR2 is LQKENI. The CDR3 has 14 amino acids. Trimming at V came to 6 bases and at J to 0 bases, leaving 4 bases not matched to a gene. The CDR3 sequence: CASSSDRTNYGYTF. The CDR3 DNA is TGTGCCAGCTCGTCGGACAGGACTAACTATGGCTACACCTTC.

This chain joins TRBV7-8 and TRBJ1-2, with 10 bases aligning to TRBD1. Germline CDR1 reads SGHVS; CDR2 reads FQNEAQ. This CDR3 has 16 residues. Losses at the gene ends were 3 bases for V and 1 base for J; bases not matched to a gene: 5. The CDR3 DNA reads as TGTGCCAGCAGCTTTATGACAGGGGGCAATAACTATGGCTACACCTTC. Protein product: CASSFMTGGNNYGYTF.

The chain has TRBV28 and TRBJ1-5; possible D gene TRBD1, 5 bases. V lost 11 bases and J 2 bases, leaving 13 bases between the germline ends. The CDR3 spans 13 residues. Per the germline V gene, CDR1 is MDHEN and CDR2 is SYDVKM. CDR3 nucleotide sequence: TGTGCCGTTAGGGGCGTCGGCAATCAGCCCCAGCATTTT. It translates to CAVRGVGNQPQHF. The full variable domain, completed using reference TRBV28 and TRBJ1-5, is DVKVTQSSRYLVKRTGEKVFLECVQDMDHENMFWYRQDPGLGLRLIYFSYDVKMKEKGDIPEGYSVSREKKERFSLILESASTNQTSMYLCAVRGVGNQPQHFGDGTRLSIL.

The gene calls are TRBV28 and TRBJ2-4, with a tentative D call TRBD2 (6 bases). The length of the CDR3 is 16 residues. The germline V gene has CDR1 MDHEN and CDR2 SYDVKM. The V and J ends lost 8 bases and 0 bases respectively, with 17 bases between them. CDR3 in amino acids: CASYPADGRAKNIQYF. The CDR3 DNA follows: TGTGCCAGCTACCCTGCGGACGGGAGAGCCAAAAACATTCAGTACTTC.

V usage is TRBV7-7 and J usage is TRBJ2-5, with a tentative D call TRBD1 (6 bases). V was trimmed by 5 bases and J by 4 bases, leaving 14 bases between them. The germline V gene encodes CDR1 SSHAT and CDR2 FNYEAQ (reference sequence). The CDR3 covers 14 residues. The chain's CDR3 is CASSRTTGLETQYF. The CDR3 nucleotides read TGTGCCAGCAGCCGAACGACAGGCTTAGAGACCCAGTACTTC. Full variable domain (outside the CDR3, taken from reference TRBV7-7 and TRBJ2-5): GAGVSQSPRYKVTKRGQDVTLRCDPISSHATLYWYQQALGQGPEFLTYFNYEAQPDKSGLPSDRFSAERPEGSISTLTIQRTEQRDSAMYRCASSRTTGLETQYFGPGTRLLVL.

J is TRBJ2-2 and V is TRBV5-4, with D hard to call. The CDR3 has 12 amino acids. With 0 bases removed from V and 5 bases from J, the gap between germline ends came to 2 bases. The germline V gene has CDR1 SGHNT and CDR2 YYREEE (reference sequence). CDR3 sequence reads: CASSLATGELFF. The CDR3, as DNA: TGTGCCAGCAGCTTGGCGACCGGGGAGCTGTTTTTT.